This section outlines one T cell receptor (beta chain) sequence together with its context. This clonotype was observed a few times. Its antigen remains undetermined. No much larger clonotype is one base removed from it; base qualities were not supplied. This entry comes from a study of T cells after yellow fever vaccination (dated by TCRdb to between 2018 and 2020). As for the study more broadly: The SMART-Seq v4 Ultra Low Input RNA kit was used to prepare libraries from fractions with low cell numbers. To track T-cell clones before and after primary and booster YFV17D yellow fever vaccination, bulk TCR alpha and beta repertoires were sequenced longitudinally. The cohort comprised two healthy male donors, one aged 18 to 29 and one aged 30 to 40 years. Blood was collected at multiple timepoints before and after primary and secondary immunization, and bulk PBMC replicates and cell subsets were isolated.

The germline ends are 11 bases apart after V is trimmed by 1 base and J by 4 bases. The germline V gene (reference sequence) provides CDR1 LNHDA and CDR2 SQIVND. Reading from cysteine to phenylalanine, the CDR3 counts 15 amino acids. The read is trimmed to its CDR3 DNA, 45 bases read in frame from base 1. Summary of the overall study and its limitations: Because only two donors were included in the study, the extent to which the findings can be generalized is limited. A small fraction of clonotypes appeared in both the CD4 and CD8 compartments, likely as a result of convergent recombination. After the booster, most of the clones that had expanded following primary vaccination were detected again (96% of CD4 and roughly nine tenths of CD8), which suggests that memory was broadly maintained. FACS-sorted repertoires could contain abundant contaminating clonotypes from the bulk population, so computational filtering was required. Compared with the primary T-cell response, the secondary T-cell response was weaker but faster, peaking on day 5 rather than day 15.

The sample's treatment or condition label, in plain terms: live attenuated yellow fever vaccine strain. At each blood-draw timepoint, two biological replicates of bulk PBMCs were collected. PBMCs were isolated from peripheral blood using a standard Ficoll-Paque protocol. RNA was extracted with TriZol from bulk PBMCs, CD4 and CD8 fractions, and dextramer-positive and dextramer-negative fractions. TCR cDNA was made using 5'RACE template switching, a step that added a universal primer site and unique molecular identifiers. cDNA synthesis was primed from both the TCR alpha and TCR beta constant segments. Libraries were amplified in two PCR steps, with sample barcodes and sequencing adapters added in the second step. Sequencing of the libraries was done on either Illumina HiSeq 2500 (2x100 bp) or NovaSeq (2x150 bp). The source study handled its data this way. Demultiplexing of reads and collapsing into UMI consensus sequences were performed with MIGEC, and V(D)J alignment was carried out with MiXCR. Vaccine-responding clonotypes were identified with edgeR using replicate PBMC samples, with FDR below 0.01 and a log2 fold change above 5 up to day 15 being required. CD4 or CD8 identity was assigned to each bulk clonotype according to whether the clonotype was present at higher abundance in the sequenced CD4 repertoire or the sequenced CD8 repertoire. TCRdb reran the public reads through fastp at Q25 and MiXCR, keeping productive beta chains. Rows are unified per CDR3 protein, each entry keeping the most common DNA and genes. None of the V and J calls come from the authors' own analysis; TCRdb made them. The sample data list around 550,000 distinct CDR3 sequences, and about a fifth of these were observed just once. The ten largest account for approximately 14% of the sample.

The source is a man aged 30 to 39 who received the YFV17D yellow fever vaccine. This sequence uses TRBV19 and TRBJ2-1; the D gene is not confidently resolved. Sequences were derived from PBMCs, sampled 15 days after the yellow fever booster vaccination. The nucleotide sequence is TGTGCCAGTAGTATAGTCCAGGCCCCGTACAATGAGCAGTTCTTC. Its coded protein is CASSIVQAPYNEQFF.